This T cell receptor beta chain was identified during a study of OX40 agonist ivuxolimab in advanced cancers. Study details: Every 2 weeks, patients received ivuxolimab intravenously, dosed at 0.01 to 10 mg/kg.

The repertoire was sequenced with immunoSEQ multiplex PCR; TCRdb's copy has only in-frame clones and lacks some. This sample yields tens of thousands of clones, of which about 90% are seen a single time; 3.5% to 4.5% belongs to the top ten. This receptor was taken from an adult with an advanced solid tumor such as melanoma, head and neck, liver or kidney cancer. The sequencing used CD4+ or CD8+ T cells sorted from blood, collected in a trial of the OX40 agonist ivuxolimab.

This CDR3 reads CASSYSTYNEQFF. DNA of the CDR3: TGTGCCAGCAGTTACTCAACGTACAATGAGCAGTTCTTC. The chain couples TRBV6-5 to TRBJ2-1; D uncertain. The CDR3 length is 13 residues. Germline loops: CDR1 MNHEY, CDR2 SVGAGI. V dropped 0 bases and J dropped 4 bases, with 4 bases sitting between them.